Many counts were recorded for the clone carrying this T cell receptor beta chain. What it binds is not known. This specimen comes from a study of T-cell memory formation after mild COVID-19. General observations from the study: Second-wave clones with a day 37 peak had unconfirmed SARS-CoV-2 specificity. For contracting clones, CD4+ ones sat mainly in CM and EM, CD8+ in EMRA.

The ends were cut back, 7 bases at V and 7 bases at J, with 14 bases in the middle. CDR1 and CDR2 from the germline V gene are SQVTM and ANQGSEA. This CDR3 is 12 amino acids long. Constant-segment-primed 5'RACE gave TCR alpha and TCR beta cDNA libraries with sample barcodes and UMIs. MiXCR was run by TCRdb on the 5' RACE reads, yielding one entry per CDR3 protein. The repertoire holds roughly 250,000 distinct CDR3 sequences, about 17% seen once, with 3% to 4.5% in the top ten. The sequence was obtained from a man aged 18 to 35 who had mild COVID-19 (a few samples of this study predate the infection). Cell type and time point are not known. Sequencing used PBMCs or a T cell subset sorted from them (not recorded which). This chain joins TRBV29-1 and TRBJ1-5; no clear D. The CDR3 region has the DNA TGCAGCGAAAACCGGGAGGGACAGCCCCAGCATTTT. It is translated as CSENREGQPQHF.